The present TCR beta chain was sequenced within a study of blood T cell repertoires in COVID-19. Original handling: For nucleated cells, counts were estimated from reference gene primer amplification. TCRdb's copy holds only in-frame clones and misses some; the assay was immunoSEQ multiplex PCR. The V and J calls and clone size come from that table; D and trimming were worked out from the DNA. The table lists about 140,000 clones, about 80% of them singletons. The CDR3 loop spans 15 amino acids. Germline V gives CDR1 SGHVS, CDR2 FNYEAQ. Trimming removed 1 base from V and 0 bases from J, with 7 bases in between.

The chain joins TRBV7-6 to TRBJ1-3; D is unresolved. Source material: peripheral blood. This TCR was sampled from a woman in her sixties or seventies with acute or convalescent COVID-19. The CDR3 loop reads CASSLGGSSGNTIYF. In nucleotides, the CDR3 is TGTGCCAGCAGCTTAGGCGGGAGCTCTGGAAACACCATATATTTT.